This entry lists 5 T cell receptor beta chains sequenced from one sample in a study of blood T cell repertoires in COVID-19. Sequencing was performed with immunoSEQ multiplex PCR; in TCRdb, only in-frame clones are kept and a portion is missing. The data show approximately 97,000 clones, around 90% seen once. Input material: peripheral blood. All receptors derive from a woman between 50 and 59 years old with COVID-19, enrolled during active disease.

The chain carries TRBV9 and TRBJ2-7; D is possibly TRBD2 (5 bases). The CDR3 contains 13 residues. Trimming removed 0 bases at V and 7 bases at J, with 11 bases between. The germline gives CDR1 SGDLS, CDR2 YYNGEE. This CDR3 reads CASSVVTTGEQYF. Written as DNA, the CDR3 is TGTGCCAGCAGCGTAGTAACCACGGGGGAGCAGTACTTC.

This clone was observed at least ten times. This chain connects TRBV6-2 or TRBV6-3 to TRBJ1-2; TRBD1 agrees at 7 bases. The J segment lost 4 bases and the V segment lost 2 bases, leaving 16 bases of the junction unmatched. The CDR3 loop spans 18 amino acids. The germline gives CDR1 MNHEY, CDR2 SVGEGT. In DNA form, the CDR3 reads TGTGCCAGCAGTTACCTTTCGAGGGGGCAGGGCCCTAGCTATGGCTACACCTTC. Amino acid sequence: CASSYLSRGQGPSYGYTF.

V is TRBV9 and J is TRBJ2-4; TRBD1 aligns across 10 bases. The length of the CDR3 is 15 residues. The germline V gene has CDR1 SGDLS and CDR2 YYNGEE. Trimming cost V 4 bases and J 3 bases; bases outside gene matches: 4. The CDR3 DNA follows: TGTGCCAGCAGCTCGGACAGGGGGGACAAAAACATTCAGTACTTC. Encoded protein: CASSSDRGDKNIQYF.

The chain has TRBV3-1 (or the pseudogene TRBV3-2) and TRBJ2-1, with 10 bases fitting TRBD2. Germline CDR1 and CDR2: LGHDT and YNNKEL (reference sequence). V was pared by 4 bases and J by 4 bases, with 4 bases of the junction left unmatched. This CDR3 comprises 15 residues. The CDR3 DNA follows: TGTGCCAGCAGCCTACCTAGCGGGGGATACAATGAGCAGTTCTTC. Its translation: CASSLPSGGYNEQFF.

CDR3 DNA: TGTGCCAGCTCACCACAAAGGGGGCCCGGGGAGCTGTTTTTT. It is translated as CASSPQRGPGELFF. The chain links TRBV18 to TRBJ2-2; 7 bases are shared with TRBD1. This CDR3 spans 14 amino acids. Germline values: CDR1 KGHSH, CDR2 LQKENI. The V gene end was trimmed by 1 base and the J gene end by 6 bases; junction bases not matched to a gene: 2.